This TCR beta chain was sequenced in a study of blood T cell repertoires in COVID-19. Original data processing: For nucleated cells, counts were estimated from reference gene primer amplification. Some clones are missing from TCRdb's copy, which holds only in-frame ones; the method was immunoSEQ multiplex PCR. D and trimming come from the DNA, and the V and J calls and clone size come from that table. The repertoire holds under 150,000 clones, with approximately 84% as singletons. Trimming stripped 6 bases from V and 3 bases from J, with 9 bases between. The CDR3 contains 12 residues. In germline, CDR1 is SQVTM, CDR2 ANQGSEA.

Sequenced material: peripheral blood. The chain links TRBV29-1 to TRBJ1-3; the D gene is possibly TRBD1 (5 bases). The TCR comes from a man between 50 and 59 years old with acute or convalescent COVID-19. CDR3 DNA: TGCAGCGTCCAGACAGATGGAAACACCATATATTTT. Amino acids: CSVQTDGNTIYF. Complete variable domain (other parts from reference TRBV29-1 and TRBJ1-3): SAVISQKPSRDICQRGTSLTIQCQVDSQVTMMFWYRQQPGQSLTLIATANQGSEATYESGFVIDKFPISRPNLTFSTLTVSNMSPEDSSIYLCSVQTDGNTIYFGEGSWLTVV.